The 13 T cell receptor beta chains reported below all come from one sample, sequenced in a study of T cells after yellow fever vaccination. Using its own MiXCR run on the 5' RACE reads, TCRdb lists one record per CDR3 protein. This sample carries approximately 550,000 distinct CDR3 sequences, about 14% of them seen once, and the ten largest clones take about 14%. The material sequenced was PBMCs, taken on the day of the yellow fever booster vaccination. The receptor set was obtained from a man aged 30 to 45 who received the YFV17D yellow fever vaccine.

The chain is built from TRBV4-2 and TRBJ2-7, with 9 bases lining up with TRBD2. The CDR3 runs to 20 residues. In germline, CDR1 is LGHNA, CDR2 YNFKEQ. Trimming took 0 bases from V and 0 from J; bases not matched to a gene: 15. The CDR3, as DNA: TGTGCCAGCAGCCAAGAGCGGGGGAGGCCGACTAGCGGCAGCTCCTACGAGCAGTACTTC. Protein product: CASSQERGRPTSGSSYEQYF.

This clonotype was seen more than once but under ten times. The chain joins TRBV12-3 or TRBV12-4 to TRBJ1-5; 7 bases align to TRBD1. V shed 5 bases and J 7 bases; nucleotides not matched to a gene: 8. The CDR3 consists of 14 residues. The chain's CDR3 is CASSPLDRAQPQHF. DNA of the CDR3: TGTGCCAGCAGTCCTTTAGACAGGGCACAGCCCCAGCATTTT.

This clonotype was seen only a few times. The chain is built from TRBV20-1 and TRBJ2-7; TRBD1 aligns across 7 bases. CDR1 is DFQATT and CDR2 is SNEGSKA in the germline V gene (reference sequence). The junction had 11 bases not matched to a gene; V was cut back by 6 bases and J by 0 bases. This CDR3 is built from 15 residues. CDR3 sequence (DNA): TGCAGTGCGGCACGATTACAGGGGTACTCCTACGAGCAGTACTTC. Translation: CSAARLQGYSYEQYF.

The chain recombines TRBV6-1 with TRBJ2-1; D unclear. Per the germline V gene, CDR1 is MNHNS and CDR2 is SASEGT. The V gene lost 0 bases and the J gene lost 4 bases, with 10 bases spanning the gap. The CDR3 consists of 15 residues. CDR3 residues: CASSEAWTAYNEQFF. The CDR3 region has the DNA TGTGCCAGCAGTGAAGCGTGGACGGCGTACAATGAGCAGTTCTTC.

This clonotype has only a few counts. The chain is built from TRBV12-3 or TRBV12-4 and TRBJ2-2; no clear D gene. V was pared by 8 bases and J by 5 bases, with 12 bases between. This CDR3 region has 13 residues. For the CDR3, the DNA is TGTGCCAGCGGCACCTCAATGACCGGGGAGCTGTTTTTT. The encoded protein is CASGTSMTGELFF.

The rearrangement links TRBV5-6 to TRBJ2-1, with 13 bases that match TRBD2. The V gene's germline CDR1 is SGHDT and CDR2 YYEEEE. The CDR3 is 16 amino acids. Trimming removed 4 bases from V and 3 bases from J; junction bases left unmatched: 4. In DNA, the CDR3 is TGTGCCAGCAGCATTGGACTAGCGGGAGACTACAATGAGCAGTTCTTC. The encoded protein is CASSIGLAGDYNEQFF.

V and J are TRBV18 and TRBJ2-3, with 8 nucleotides matching TRBD2. Trimming removed 8 bases from V and 1 base from J; junction bases left unmatched: 5. From germline, CDR1 is KGHSH and CDR2 LQKENI. The CDR3 runs 14 residues. The CDR3 region is CASAILAGTDTQYF. For the CDR3, the DNA is TGTGCCAGCGCCATACTAGCGGGCACAGATACGCAGTATTTT.

This clonotype was observed a handful of times. V usage is TRBV5-5 and J usage is TRBJ2-3; D remains unclear. CDR1 SGHKS and CDR2 YYEKEE come from the germline V gene (reference sequence). The V end was cut by 0 bases, the J end by 2 bases, with 7 bases between. There are 14 residues in the CDR3. Written as DNA, the CDR3 is TGTGCCAGCAGCTTGGTAGTATTCACAGATACGCAGTATTTT. Its protein product is CASSLVVFTDTQYF.

This clonotype has just a few counts. This chain links TRBV7-9 with TRBJ2-1; 13 bases fit TRBD2. V gave up 5 bases and J gave up 8 bases; unmatched junction bases: 6. The CDR3 spans 15 residues. Germline lookup yields CDR1 SEHNR and CDR2 FQNEAQ (reference sequence). In DNA form, the CDR3 reads TGTGCCAGCAGCCGGACTAGCGGGAGTCTACATGAGCAGTTCTTC. Protein product: CASSRTSGSLHEQFF.

The chain couples TRBV20-1 to TRBJ2-7, with 7 bases matching TRBD2. The CDR3 spans 15 residues. Germline CDR1 DFQATT, CDR2 SNEGSKA (reference sequence). The junction had 12 bases not matched to a gene; V was cut back by 0 bases and J by 7 bases. The DNA of the CDR3 is TGCAGTGCTAGAGATCTCCGAACTAGCGATGGAGAGCAGTACTTC. It specifies CSARDLRTSDGEQYF.

This clonotype was observed a handful of times. The rearrangement uses TRBV29-1 and TRBJ1-4; no firm D call. The V gene's germline CDR1 is SQVTM and CDR2 ANQGSEA. The CDR3 has 13 residues. The germline V and J ends were trimmed by 6 bases and 4 bases, with 12 bases remaining between them. CDR3 sequence reads: CSVSGGGNEKLFF. The CDR3 DNA reads as TGCAGCGTGTCCGGAGGAGGTAATGAAAAACTGTTTTTT.

J is TRBJ1-2 and V is TRBV27; TRBD1 matches 8 bases. The CDR3 consists of 14 residues. In germline, CDR1 is MNHEY, CDR2 SMNVEV (reference sequence). With V trimmed by 3 bases and J by 4 bases, 4 bases remained unmatched. The CDR3 DNA reads as TGTGCCAGCAGTTTTAGAGACAGGGGCTATGGCTACACCTTC. It is translated as CASSFRDRGYGYTF.

The chain uses TRBV20-1 and TRBJ1-5; D is unresolved. CDR3 size: 12 residues. Germline V gives CDR1 DFQATT, CDR2 SNEGSKA (reference sequence). The germline V and J ends were trimmed by 1 base and 9 bases, with 10 bases remaining between them. The CDR3 here is CSARGRPGPQHF. The CDR3 coding sequence is TGCAGTGCTAGAGGCCGCCCGGGGCCCCAGCATTTT.